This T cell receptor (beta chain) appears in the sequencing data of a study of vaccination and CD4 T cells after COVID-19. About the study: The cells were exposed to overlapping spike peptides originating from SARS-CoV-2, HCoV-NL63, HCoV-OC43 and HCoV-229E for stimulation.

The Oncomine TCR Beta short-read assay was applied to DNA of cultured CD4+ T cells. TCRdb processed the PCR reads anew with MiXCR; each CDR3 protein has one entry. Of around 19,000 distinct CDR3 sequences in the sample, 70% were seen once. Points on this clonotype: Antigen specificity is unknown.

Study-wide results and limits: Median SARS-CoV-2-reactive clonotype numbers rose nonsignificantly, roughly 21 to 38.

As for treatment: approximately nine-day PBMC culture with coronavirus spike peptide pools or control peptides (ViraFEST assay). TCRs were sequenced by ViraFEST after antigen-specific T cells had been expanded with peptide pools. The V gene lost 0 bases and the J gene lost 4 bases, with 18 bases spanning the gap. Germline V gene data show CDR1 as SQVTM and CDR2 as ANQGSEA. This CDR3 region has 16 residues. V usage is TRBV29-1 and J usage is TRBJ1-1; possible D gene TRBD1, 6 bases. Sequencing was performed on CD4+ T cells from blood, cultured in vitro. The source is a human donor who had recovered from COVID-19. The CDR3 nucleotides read TGCAGCGTTGAAGACCCCCTTGGGGGGGCACTCACTGAAGCTTTCTTT. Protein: CSVEDPLGGALTEAFF.